This T cell receptor (beta chain) was captured by sequencing in a study of blood T cell repertoires in COVID-19. At the level of the study: Samples came from the United States, Italy and Spain, spanning acute and convalescent COVID-19.

The CDR3 loop spans 17 amino acids. The ends lost 1 base at V and 2 bases at J; junction bases unmatched: 8. CDR1 and CDR2 (germline): LGHNT, FRNRAP. The table came from immunoSEQ multiplex PCR; TCRdb's copy has only in-frame clones and leaves some out. In the table there are under 25,000 clones, roughly nine tenths of which are singletons. The rearrangement joins TRBV12-5 to TRBJ1-3; 7 positions match TRBD1. This TCR was sampled from a human donor with active COVID-19. The donor label of this sample is uncertain. Input material: peripheral blood. CDR3 region: CASGLAAGGTAGNTIYF. In nucleotides, the CDR3 is TGTGCTAGTGGTTTGGCAGCGGGTGGGACAGCTGGAAACACCATATATTTT.